A single sample gave rise to the 21 T cell receptor beta chains below, sequenced in a study of response to subunit inactivated influenza vaccine. TCRdb fed the RT-PCR reads into MiXCR, producing one record per CDR3 protein. The sample holds hundreds of thousands of distinct CDR3 sequences; around 14% are singletons and the top ten take about 9.9%. The sequencing here drew on PBMCs from blood, taken 11 to 12 days after vaccination. All receptors come from a man aged 45-65 years who received an inactivated influenza vaccine.

This clonotype has a handful of counts. The chain employs TRBV19 and TRBJ2-3; the match to TRBD2 covers 8 bases. V was clipped by 8 bases and J by 4 bases; unmatched bases: 8. Germline-derived CDR1 and CDR2 are LNHDA and SQIVND (reference sequence). The CDR3 has 14 amino acids. The CDR3 DNA reads TGTGCCAGTGCGATCAGCGGGAGAGCAGATACGCAGTATTTT. It specifies CASAISGRADTQYF.

Remarks on this clonotype: Relative to the germline gene, one junction end is altered; a read error may explain this. The gene calls are TRBV24-1 and TRBJ2-2; D perhaps matches TRBD2 (5 bases). Germline lookup yields CDR1 KGHDR and CDR2 SFDVKD. This CDR3 comprises 14 residues. The CDR3: CATSKEGTAGEPFF. The CDR3 nucleotides are TGTGCCACCAGTAAAGAGGGTACCGCCGGGGAGCCGTTTTTT.

The chain is built from TRBV11-2 and TRBJ2-5; a possible D gene is TRBD2 (5 bases). CDR3 length equals 17 residues. The V end lost 0 bases, the J end lost 5 bases, and 19 bases lay between the germline ends. Per germline, CDR1 SGHAT and CDR2 FQNNGV. CDR3 amino acids: CASSLDWRGGVMETQYF. Here the CDR3 DNA reads TGTGCCAGCAGCTTAGATTGGCGCGGAGGAGTGATGGAGACCCAGTACTTC.

DNA of the CDR3: TGCAGTGCTAGTAAATCAGCAGGTTACGAGCAGTACTTC. Translating gives CSASKSAGYEQYF. The gene calls are TRBV20-1 and TRBJ2-7; no firm D call. The germline V gene encodes CDR1 DFQATT and CDR2 SNEGSKA (reference sequence). CDR3 length equals 13 residues. Trimming pared 3 bases from V and 4 bases from J, leaving 13 bases between.

This clonotype occurred a few times. The chain is built from TRBV20-1 and TRBJ2-1; D may be TRBD1 (6 bases). This CDR3 has 14 residues. The ends were cut back, 2 bases at V and 6 bases at J, with 14 bases in the middle. Germline CDR1 is DFQATT and CDR2 is SNEGSKA (reference sequence). DNA of the CDR3: TGCAGTGCTAGAACCGGACAGCGCCTCAATGAGCAGTTCTTC. This codes for CSARTGQRLNEQFF.

The CDR3 nucleotides read TGCAGTGCTAGACCCTTAAGGGGACTAGCGGGAGGGTCCTCCTACAATGAGCAGTTCTTC. It codes for CSARPLRGLAGGSSYNEQFF. The chain combines TRBV20-1 with TRBJ2-1, with 16 nucleotides matching TRBD2. J was trimmed by 0 bases and V by 2 bases; bases with no gene match: 10. The CDR3 has 20 amino acids. The germline gives CDR1 DFQATT, CDR2 SNEGSKA (reference sequence).

This clonotype occurred a few times. The V and J genes are TRBV12-3 or TRBV12-4 and TRBJ2-6, with unresolved D. Trimming shortened V by 7 bases and J by 0 bases, and 19 bases separated the two germline ends. The CDR3 totals 18 residues. CDR3 in DNA: TGTGCCAGCACTTTTAGGCAGTATGATGGCTCTGGGGCCAACGTCCTGACTTTC. It is translated as CASTFRQYDGSGANVLTF.

J is TRBJ2-7 and V is TRBV6-2 or TRBV6-3; 7 bases line up with TRBD2. In germline, CDR1 is MNHEY, CDR2 SVGEGT. V lost 5 bases to trimming and J lost 0 bases; unmatched junction nucleotides: 10. CDR3 size: 16 residues. CDR3 nucleotides: TGTGCCAGCAGTGGCATACGAGCGGGGACCTCCTACGAGCAGTACTTC. This translates into CASSGIRAGTSYEQYF.

This clonotype was seen more than once but under ten times. V usage is TRBV7-9 and J usage is TRBJ2-5; D unclear. The CDR3 consists of 12 residues. The germline CDR1 and CDR2 sequences are SEHNR and FQNEAQ (reference sequence). The V end was cut by 0 bases, the J end by 5 bases, with 4 bases between. This CDR3 reads CASSLATETQYF. As DNA, the CDR3 is TGTGCCAGCAGCTTAGCGACGGAGACCCAGTACTTC. Drawing the rest from reference TRBV7-9 and TRBJ2-5, the complete variable domain is DTGVSQNPRHKITKRGQNVTFRCDPISEHNRLYWYRQTLGQGPEFLTYFQNEAQLEKSRLLSDRFSAERPKGSFSTLEIQRTEQGDSAMYLCASSLATETQYFGPGTRLLVL.

There are a few counts of this clonotype. The V and J genes are TRBV20-1 and TRBJ2-1; TRBD1 aligns across 7 bases. J was trimmed by 3 bases and V by 5 bases; bases with no gene match: 4. Germline V gene lookup returns CDR1 DFQATT and CDR2 SNEGSKA (reference sequence). The CDR3 runs to 13 residues. CDR3 sequence (DNA): TGCAGTGCTTATGGGACAGACTACAATGAGCAGTTCTTC. Residues: CSAYGTDYNEQFF.

The rearrangement joins TRBV5-5 to TRBJ2-1; TRBD1 matches 9 bases. The germline V gene has CDR1 SGHKS and CDR2 YYEKEE (reference sequence). This CDR3 has 14 residues. J lost 3 bases, V lost 6 bases, and 4 bases had no gene match. The CDR3 loop is CASTRDRDYNEQFF. Here the CDR3 DNA reads TGTGCCAGCACGCGGGACAGGGACTACAATGAGCAGTTCTTC.

In its sample, this clonotype was seen a few times. The chain combines TRBV6-5 with TRBJ2-7, with D tentatively TRBD2 (6 bases). V lost 6 bases, J lost 5 bases, and 11 bases lay in between. This CDR3 spans 12 amino acids. In germline, CDR1 is MNHEY, CDR2 SVGAGI. CDR3 nucleotide sequence: TGTGCCAGCAGCAACGGAGGGAACGAGCAGTACTTC. It yields the protein CASSNGGNEQYF.

V and J are TRBV4-2 and TRBJ2-3, with D perhaps matching TRBD1 (6 bases). Germline V CDR1 and CDR2: LGHNA, YNFKEQ. This CDR3 comprises 18 residues. V was trimmed by 0 bases and J by 4 bases, leaving 20 bases between them. CDR3 in amino acids: CASSQDLYRADRADTQYF. The CDR3 nucleotides are TGTGCCAGCAGCCAAGATCTTTACAGGGCGGATCGGGCAGATACGCAGTATTTT.

There are a few counts of this clonotype. CDR3 amino acids: CASSLLVASSNQGEQYF. The CDR3 DNA reads as TGTGCCAGCAGTTTATTAGTGGCCAGTTCAAACCAAGGGGAGCAGTACTTC. The chain recombines TRBV28 with TRBJ2-7; D remains ambiguous. This CDR3 is 17 amino acids long. Germline V gene sequence: CDR1 MDHEN, CDR2 SYDVKM. V was cut by 1 base and J by 7 bases, with 23 bases left in between.

The chain links TRBV7-9 to TRBJ2-7; tentatively, D is TRBD1 or TRBD2 (5 bases each). This CDR3 region has 14 residues. Trimming left V 7 bases short and J 3 bases short, with 16 bases between. Germline V CDR1 and CDR2: SEHNR, FQNEAQ (reference sequence). For the CDR3, the DNA is TGTGCCAGCATCCGTTCCGGGACCCGCTACGAGCAGTACTTC. Protein product: CASIRSGTRYEQYF.

This clonotype occurred a few times. Here the CDR3 DNA reads TGCGCCAGCAGCTTGGTGACTACGAACACCGGGGAGCTGTTTTTT. Protein sequence: CASSLVTTNTGELFF. The rearrangement joins TRBV5-1 to TRBJ2-2, with a possible D match to TRBD2 (5 bases). Germline V gene sequence: CDR1 SGHRS, CDR2 YFSETQ. Trimming stripped 0 bases from V and 0 bases from J, with 6 bases between. This CDR3 has 15 amino acids.

This clonotype was seen only a few times. J is TRBJ2-3 and V is TRBV12-3 or TRBV12-4; 8 positions agree with TRBD2. This CDR3 has 18 amino acids. Germline trimming cut 1 base from V and 2 bases from J; bases unmatched to any gene: 11. CDR3 DNA: TGTGCCAGCAGTTTAGGGGAGCCGGGACTAGACCTCACAGATACGCAGTATTTT. Protein: CASSLGEPGLDLTDTQYF.

This clonotype was detected ten times or more. The gene calls are TRBV12-3 or TRBV12-4 and TRBJ2-5; D not certain. Deletions cut 2 bases from V and 2 bases from J, with 6 bases between. This CDR3 spans 13 amino acids. The CDR3 coding sequence is TGTGCCAGCAGTTTACATTGGCAAGAGACCCAGTACTTC. It specifies CASSLHWQETQYF.

Judged by abundance, this clonotype is medium-sized. CDR3 amino acids: CASSFIEGLAGSEQYF. In DNA form, the CDR3 reads TGCGCCAGCAGCTTCATTGAGGGACTAGCGGGGAGTGAGCAGTACTTC. The chain uses TRBV5-1 and TRBJ2-7; TRBD2 matches at 13 bases. The junction had 9 bases not matched to a gene; V was cut back by 2 bases and J by 7 bases. Looked up from germline, CDR1 is SGHRS and CDR2 is YFSETQ. This CDR3 has 16 amino acids.

The chain has TRBV7-2 and TRBJ2-3, with D possibly TRBD1 on 5 matching bases. The germline V and J ends were trimmed by 5 bases and 2 bases, with 11 bases remaining between them. The CDR3 is made up of 14 amino acids. Looked up from germline, CDR1 is SGHTA and CDR2 is FQGNSA. The CDR3 spells CASSQGGFTDTQYF. CDR3 in DNA: TGTGCCAGCAGCCAGGGTGGCTTCACAGATACGCAGTATTTT.

This clonotype was observed a few times. This chain uses TRBV12-3 or TRBV12-4 with TRBJ2-7; D remains ambiguous. The CDR3 is made up of 14 amino acids. V was shortened by 4 bases and J by 3 bases, with 13 bases between the two germline ends. The CDR3, as DNA: TGTGCCAGCAGTTCAAGGGCGTCCTTCTACGAGCAGTACTTC. This sequence encodes CASSSRASFYEQYF.